The 26 T cell receptor beta chains in this list originate from one sample, sequenced in a study of blood T cell repertoires in COVID-19. Clones were sequenced by immunoSEQ multiplex PCR, and TCRdb holds only the in-frame ones, with some missing. There are 150,000 to 200,000 clones in the sample; 70% to 90% occur only once, and 2.1% lies in the top ten. The material sequenced was peripheral blood. Source of these receptors: a man between 70 and 80 years old with active or convalescent COVID-19.

This clone showed up just a few times. J is TRBJ2-7 and V is TRBV7-2; tentatively, D is TRBD2 (6 bases). V dropped 5 bases and J dropped 2 bases, with 19 bases sitting between them. The CDR3 contains 16 residues. Germline V gives CDR1 SGHTA, CDR2 FQGNSA. In DNA, the CDR3 is TGTGCCAGCAGCGTGGGTCCTACGGGGGATGCCTACGAGCAGTACTTC. Its protein is CASSVGPTGDAYEQYF.

The chain recombines TRBV18 with TRBJ2-2; D remains unclear. Trimming took 6 bases from V and 0 from J, leaving 14 bases between them. The CDR3 is 16 amino acids. Germline CDR1 reads KGHSH; CDR2 reads LQKENI. In DNA form, the CDR3 reads TGTGCCAGCTCCCCCCAGGCGCCCTCGAACACCGGGGAGCTGTTTTTT. It translates to CASSPQAPSNTGELFF.

This chain joins TRBV29-1 and TRBJ2-5, with a weak D call TRBD2 (6 bases). The CDR3 has 13 residues. Germline V lookup: CDR1 SQVTM, CDR2 ANQGSEA. V lost 7 bases and J lost 2, with 14 bases in between. In nucleotides, the CDR3 is TGCAGCGGGGGTGGGAGGCTACAAGAGACCCAGTACTTC. It is translated as CSGGGRLQETQYF.

V is TRBV4-1 and J is TRBJ2-5; 7 bases line up with TRBD2. In germline, CDR1 is MGHRA, CDR2 YSYEKL. V shed 0 bases, J shed 2 bases, and the junction held 6 bases outside the gene matches. This CDR3 has 16 residues. Written as DNA, the CDR3 is TGCGCCAGCAGCCAAGAGGGCTCGCGGGGGCAAGAGACCCAGTACTTC. Its translation: CASSQEGSRGQETQYF.

This clone was seen a handful of times. The V call is TRBV2, the J call TRBJ2-7; the D gene is possibly TRBD1 (6 bases). Germline CDR1 and CDR2: SNHLY and FYNNEI. Trimming pared 7 bases from V and 6 bases from J, leaving 16 bases between. The length of the CDR3 is 13 residues. The DNA of the CDR3 is TGTGCCAGCAATCTACAGGGTATAGGCGAGCAGTACTTC. The encoded protein is CASNLQGIGEQYF.

V is TRBV6-5 and J is TRBJ1-1; no firm D call. The ends were cut back, 3 bases at V and 0 bases at J, with 8 bases in the middle. CDR1 is MNHEY and CDR2 is SVGAGI in the germline V gene. The CDR3 runs 14 residues. Written as DNA, the CDR3 is TGTGCCAGCAGTTATATTGGCATGAACACTGAAGCTTTCTTT. Translation: CASSYIGMNTEAFF.

The chain couples TRBV6-5 to TRBJ2-7, with 8 positions matching TRBD2. Germline CDR1 is MNHEY and CDR2 is SVGAGI. V was clipped by 2 bases and J by 3 bases; unmatched bases: 6. This CDR3 is built from 15 residues. CDR3 sequence reads: CASSYRGGFVYEQYF. The CDR3 region has the DNA TGTGCCAGCAGTTACCGGGGGGGATTCGTCTACGAGCAGTACTTC.

The rearrangement uses TRBV11-2 and TRBJ1-1; 8 bases agree with TRBD1. The CDR3 loop spans 15 amino acids. The V and J ends lost 3 bases and 4 bases, in that order; junction bases with no gene match: 7. Germline V gene lookup returns CDR1 SGHAT and CDR2 FQNNGV. This CDR3 is CASSFNTGGSTEAFF. In nucleotides, the CDR3 is TGTGCCAGCAGCTTCAACACAGGGGGGAGCACTGAAGCTTTCTTT.

The chain carries TRBV6-5 and TRBJ1-1, with D possibly being TRBD1 (5 bases). V was trimmed by 0 bases and J by 8 bases, leaving 13 bases between them. Germline V gene lookup returns CDR1 MNHEY and CDR2 SVGAGI. The CDR3 has 14 amino acids. This CDR3 is CASSYSFLTDEAFF. CDR3 bases: TGTGCCAGCAGTTACTCGTTCCTGACAGACGAAGCTTTCTTT.

The chain employs TRBV14 and TRBJ2-4; 9 nucleotides align to TRBD1. V was clipped by 4 bases and J by 0 bases; unmatched bases: 1. This CDR3 is built from 15 residues. CDR1 is SGHDN, CDR2 FVKESK, per germline. CDR3 bases: TGTGCCAGCAGCCGGACAGGGGAAGCCAAAAACATTCAGTACTTC. Its translation: CASSRTGEAKNIQYF. Using reference TRBV14 and TRBJ2-4 for the parts outside the CDR3, the full variable domain is EAGVTQFPSHSVIEKGQTVTLRCDPISGHDNLYWYRRVMGKEIKFLLHFVKESKQDESGMPNNRFLAERTGGTYSTLKVQPAELEDSGVYFCASSRTGEAKNIQYFGAGTRLSVL.

The count of this clone is one. The V and J genes are TRBV28 and TRBJ1-4; D is unclear. In germline, CDR1 is MDHEN, CDR2 SYDVKM. This CDR3 is 13 amino acids long. V lost 2 bases to trimming and J lost 4 bases, with 5 bases between them. CDR3 amino acids: CASSLTYNEKLFF. In DNA form, the CDR3 reads TGTGCCAGCAGTTTAACTTATAATGAAAAACTGTTTTTT.

The CDR3 DNA sequence: TGCGCCAGCAGCCCGAGGGACAGGGGGGAGACCCAGTACTTC. It codes for CASSPRDRGETQYF. The rearrangement uses TRBV4-1 and TRBJ2-5, with TRBD1 matching 11 bases. Germline lookup yields CDR1 MGHRA and CDR2 YSYEKL. V shed 4 bases, J shed 5 bases, and the junction held 3 bases outside the gene matches. The CDR3 length is 14 residues.

Concerning this clone itself: This same CDR3 is encoded by further DNA sequences in the sample. This chain uses TRBV10-3 with TRBJ2-2, with D maybe TRBD2 (7 bases). The CDR3 has 13 residues. The germline V and J ends were trimmed by 8 bases and 4 bases, with 11 bases remaining between them. The V gene's germline CDR1 is ENHRY and CDR2 SYGVKD. The CDR3: CAISGGPTGELFF. The CDR3 DNA sequence: TGTGCCATCTCCGGGGGGCCCACCGGGGAGCTGTTTTTT.

The rearrangement links TRBV11-2 to TRBJ1-6; TRBD1 matches at 9 bases. The CDR3 totals 15 residues. Losses at the gene ends were 5 bases for V and 7 bases for J; bases not matched to a gene: 6. In germline, CDR1 is SGHAT, CDR2 FQNNGV. The CDR3, as DNA: TGTGCCAGCAGCCCGCGACAGGGGGGCAATTCACCCCTCCACTTT. Amino acid sequence: CASSPRQGGNSPLHF.

As for this clone: One end of the junction fails to match germline, which may point to a read error. The chain joins TRBV28 to TRBJ2-7, with TRBD2 matching over 14 bases. The CDR3 is made up of 17 amino acids. Germline CDR1 is MDHEN and CDR2 is SYDVKM. The CDR3, as DNA: TGTGCCAGCAGTCCATTGTGGGTGGGACTAGCGGGAGAGTTTGGCCACTTC. As protein: CASSPLWVGLAGEFGHF.

The gene calls are TRBV30 and TRBJ2-3; 10 bases fit TRBD2. The V gene end was trimmed by 0 bases and the J gene end by 8 bases; junction bases not matched to a gene: 11. This CDR3 comprises 16 residues. The V gene's germline CDR1 is GTSNPN and CDR2 SVGIG (reference sequence). CDR3 in DNA: TGTGCCTGGAGTGTAGGGGGGAGCGGGAGGGCGGCTACGCAGTATTTT. Translated, it gives CAWSVGGSGRAATQYF.

This rearrangement joins TRBV7-9 to TRBJ1-2; tentatively, D is TRBD1 (6 bases). The germline V and J ends were trimmed by 4 bases and 8 bases, with 17 bases remaining between them. CDR3 length: 14 amino acids. CDR1 is SEHNR and CDR2 is FQNEAQ in the germline V gene (reference sequence). CDR3 nucleotide sequence: TGTGCCAGCAGCTCACAGGGAAGAAGGTTGGGCTACACCTTC. Protein product: CASSSQGRRLGYTF.

J is TRBJ2-3 and V is TRBV18; 7 bases are shared with TRBD2. V shed 4 bases, J shed 2 bases, and the junction held 6 bases outside the gene matches. The CDR3 has 15 amino acids. CDR1 is KGHSH and CDR2 is LQKENI in the germline V gene. The CDR3 region has the DNA TGTGCCAGCTCACAGGAGCGGGGACCCACAGATACGCAGTATTTT. Translated, it gives CASSQERGPTDTQYF.

This clone was seen a few times. The gene calls are TRBV5-5 and TRBJ1-5; D gene unclear. This CDR3 is 12 amino acids long. The germline V gene encodes CDR1 SGHKS and CDR2 YYEKEE (reference sequence). Trimming took 0 bases from V and 6 from J, leaving 4 bases between them. This CDR3 reads CASSLELQPQHF. CDR3 nucleotide sequence: TGTGCCAGCAGCTTGGAGCTTCAGCCCCAGCATTTT. The full variable domain, with the rest looked up from reference TRBV5-5 and TRBJ1-5, is DAGVTQSPTHLIKTRGQQVTLRCSPISGHKSVSWYQQVLGQGPQFIFQYYEKEERGRGNFPDRFSARQFPNYSSELNVNALLLGDSALYLCASSLELQPQHFGDGTRLSIL.

CDR3 sequence reads: CASSLRQATNTEAFF. The CDR3, as DNA: TGTGCCAGCTCACTAAGACAGGCTACTAACACTGAAGCTTTCTTT. This chain uses TRBV18 with TRBJ1-1; TRBD1 is a possible D gene (6 bases). The length of the CDR3 is 15 residues. V lost 4 bases and J lost 2, with 14 bases in between. Per germline, CDR1 KGHSH and CDR2 LQKENI.

The gene calls are TRBV5-1 and TRBJ2-1; 10 positions agree with TRBD1. Germline values: CDR1 SGHRS, CDR2 YFSETQ. The CDR3 consists of 15 residues. J lost 7 bases, V lost 0 bases, and 4 bases had no gene match. The CDR3 sequence is CASSLGQGAPNEQFF. The DNA of the CDR3 is TGCGCCAGCAGCTTGGGACAGGGGGCCCCAAATGAGCAGTTCTTC.

V gene TRBV5-1 combines with J gene TRBJ2-2, with 9 bases fitting TRBD1. Germline V gene sequence: CDR1 SGHRS, CDR2 YFSETQ. V lost 1 base, J lost 4 bases, and 8 bases stayed unmatched. The CDR3 runs to 17 residues. The CDR3 reads CASSLRLRDRVTGELFF. In DNA, the CDR3 is TGCGCCAGCAGCTTGAGACTCCGGGACAGGGTCACCGGGGAGCTGTTTTTT.

The rearrangement uses TRBV9 and TRBJ2-7; possibly TRBD2 for D (5 bases). Germline CDR1 is SGDLS and CDR2 is YYNGEE. This CDR3 region has 14 residues. Trimming stripped 0 bases from V and 4 bases from J, with 11 bases between. CDR3 nucleotides: TGTGCCAGCAGCGTAGGGATGGACTCATACGAGCAGTACTTC. It encodes CASSVGMDSYEQYF.

The V gene is TRBV10-2, the J gene TRBJ2-1; 9 nucleotides match TRBD2. J lost 7 bases, V lost 3 bases, and 7 bases had no gene match. Germline V gene sequence: CDR1 WSHSY, CDR2 SAAADI. This CDR3 has 15 residues. CDR3 sequence reads: CASSDFLAGFNEQFF. For the CDR3, the DNA is TGCGCCAGCAGTGATTTCCTAGCGGGGTTTAATGAGCAGTTCTTC.

The V call is TRBV6-6, the J call TRBJ2-5; TRBD2 is a possible D gene (6 bases). Germline V CDR1 and CDR2: MNHNY, SVGAGI (reference sequence). This CDR3 is built from 15 residues. V lost 0 bases and J 3 bases, leaving 11 bases between the germline ends. CDR3 DNA: TGTGCCAGCAGTTACTCTTCCGCTAGCGAAGAGACCCAGTACTTC. Translated: CASSYSSASEETQYF.

The J gene is TRBJ2-5, the V gene TRBV2, with a weak D call TRBD2 (7 bases). The ends were cut back, 4 bases at V and 2 bases at J, with 14 bases in the middle. The CDR3 runs to 15 residues. Germline loops: CDR1 SNHLY, CDR2 FYNNEI. CDR3 nucleotide sequence: TGTGCCAGCAGTGGGGGAGGGGGTGGTCAAGAGACCCAGTACTTC. This gives the protein CASSGGGGGQETQYF.